This T cell receptor beta chain derives from a study of human T cells and chemical hapten exposure. J was trimmed by 3 bases and V by 0 bases; bases with no gene match: 5. The V gene's germline CDR1 is SGHRS and CDR2 YFSETQ. CDR3 length: 16 residues. Time point of the sample: patch test 1, 2 weeks after DPC sensitization. Treatment described: therapeutic diphenylcyclopropenone sensitization with weekly scalp DPC. The sample holds a few counts of this clonotype. In TCRdb, the RACE reads were re-called with MiXCR into one record per CDR3 protein. This table holds around 340,000 distinct CDR3 sequences, around 7% found once.

This sequence joins TRBV5-1 and TRBJ2-2, with TRBD1 matching 7 bases. The material was whole blood, obtained in connection with sensitization to the hapten diphenylcyclopropenone (DPC). The TCR originated in a woman aged 18-35 years with alopecia areata. Some clones in this sample may be carry-over from other donors' samples. The CDR3 region is CASSLADRVDTGELFF. In DNA, the CDR3 is TGCGCCAGCAGCTTGGCCGACAGGGTAGACACCGGGGAGCTGTTTTTT.